This TCR beta chain was retrieved from a study of Graves' ophthalmopathy and Graves' hyperthyroidism listed by TCRdb under 2018. About the investigation overall: Peripheral blood was collected at initial diagnosis, prior to any treatment. After sampling, hyperthyroidism patients received methimazole starting at 30 mg daily, and ophthalmopathy patients received high-dose intravenous methylprednisolone. For independent validation, a separate cohort was made up of 18 hyperthyroidism patients plus 17 patients who later progressed from hyperthyroidism to ophthalmopathy. TCR beta repertoire signatures were used to distinguish Graves' ophthalmopathy from Graves' hyperthyroidism and to predict progression to ophthalmopathy. In total, 135 blood samples were TCR-sequenced: 43 ophthalmopathy, under 80 hyperthyroidism and roughly 17 hyperthyroidism-to-ophthalmopathy patients. In six hyperthyroidism patients, the T-cell repertoire of thyroid tissue was compared with the T-cell repertoire of blood. A discovery set of 100 patients (43 ophthalmopathy, 57 stable hyperthyroidism) was enrolled to explore V-J signatures distinguishing ophthalmopathy from hyperthyroidism.

Taken from cysteine to phenylalanine, the CDR3 has 12 residues. This entry keeps only the CDR3 DNA: 36 bases, framed from base 1. As encoded in the germline V gene (reference sequence), CDR1 is LGHDT while CDR2 is YNNKEL. About this clonotype: Its antigen is currently not known. This could be a read error, since a much larger clone is one nucleotide away.

For repertoire sequencing, the TCR beta CDR3 regions were amplified from RNA transcripts. The first round of RT-PCR was done with HTBI primers and the Qiagen OneStep RT-PCR kit, and was followed by a second round of multiplex PCR, then size selection and purification. The libraries underwent paired-end sequencing with 100 bp reads on an Illumina HiSeq2000. In the paper's pipeline: Reads were processed with SOAPnuke, discarding reads with adapters, uncalled bases, mean Phred below 15, or no exact constant-primer or identifier match. COPE v1.2.5 was used to merge high-quality paired reads. Each unique nucleotide sequence was defined as a clonotype, and clonotypes were aligned to IMGT TRB V, D and J references with MiTCR v1.1. The analysis was limited to V-J combinations with a frequency above 0.0001, which together covered 99% to 99.2% of the repertoires. A TCR clonal expansion and chaos score per V-J combination was defined as the ratio of F50 clonal expansion to chaos observed in the TCRdist matrix. Welch's t-statistics and random forest were used to reduce the features to about a dozen V-J combinations, which were then used as input to a naive Bayes classifier. The similarity between thyroid and blood repertoires was quantified using the Morisita-Horn index. The public reads were quality trimmed at Q25 with fastp and then assembled into clones with MiXCR by TCRdb, keeping productive beta chains. Each entry is one CDR3 protein sequence, shown with its most common DNA and genes. TCRdb assigned the V and J calls; the authors' analysis was not used. This sample has 660,000 or so distinct CDR3 sequences in its table, and about 38% of those were observed once. Jointly, the top ten make up more than 3% of the sample.

The ophthalmopathy patients had moderately to severely active disease, with a Clinical Activity Score of 3 or higher, a NOSPECS grade of 4 or higher, and a disease duration of less than 3 months. Anyone with other autoimmune diseases, uncontrolled infections, pregnancy or lactation was excluded from the study. Clinical symptoms, serum thyroxine, TRAb, thyroid ultrasound and orbital computed tomography formed the basis of the diagnosis. PBMCs were isolated from about 10 ml of fresh peripheral blood by Ficoll-Paque density gradient centrifugation. Total RNA was extracted with Trizol reagent and quality-checked on an Agilent 2100 Bioanalyzer. Paper-wide results and their limitations: In validation, the model predicted ophthalmopathy progression with more than 55% sensitivity and less than 80% specificity; some 13 predicted patients were CT-confirmed with GO in a median of around 6 months. The 13-signature model separated ophthalmopathy from stable hyperthyroidism with approximately 85% sensitivity and 81.08% specificity in cross-validation, and 80%/75% in the test set. No statistical method was used to set the sample size in advance, and the investigators knew which group each participant was assigned to. Most expanded thyroid clonotypes with a frequency above 0.001 also appeared in blood, which suggests that blood repertoires may reflect the immune response in the thyroid.

The chain links TRBV3-1 with TRBJ1-6; 7 bases in between match TRBD1. The TCR comes from an adult man with Graves' ophthalmopathy. Sequenced input: peripheral blood. Read as DNA, the sequence is TGTGCCAGCAGCAAAGATAGAGGGACAGCCCTTTTT. This codes for CASSKDRGTALF.